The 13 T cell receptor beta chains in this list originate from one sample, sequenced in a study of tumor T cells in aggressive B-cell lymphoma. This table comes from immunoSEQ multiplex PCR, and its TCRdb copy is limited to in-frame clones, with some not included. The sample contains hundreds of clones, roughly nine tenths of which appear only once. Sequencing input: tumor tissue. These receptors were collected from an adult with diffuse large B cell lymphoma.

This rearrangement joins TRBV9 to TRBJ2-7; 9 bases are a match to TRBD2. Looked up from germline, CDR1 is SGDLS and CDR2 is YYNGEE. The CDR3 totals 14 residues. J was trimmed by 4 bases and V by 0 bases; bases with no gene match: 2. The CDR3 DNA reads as TGTGCCAGCAGCGTAGATGCGGGAGGGTACGAGCAGTACTTC. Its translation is CASSVDAGGYEQYF.

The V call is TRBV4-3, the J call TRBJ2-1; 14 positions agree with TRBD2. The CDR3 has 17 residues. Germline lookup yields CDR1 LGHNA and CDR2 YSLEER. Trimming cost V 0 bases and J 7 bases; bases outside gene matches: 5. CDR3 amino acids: CASSQDLGLAGGNEQFF. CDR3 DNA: TGCGCCAGCAGCCAAGATCTTGGACTAGCGGGAGGTAATGAGCAGTTCTTC.

The CDR3 loop reads CASSPRGSNNEQFF. CDR3 DNA: TGTGCCAGCTCACCCCGCGGGAGCAACAATGAGCAGTTCTTC. This chain uses TRBV18 with TRBJ2-1; 7 bases fit TRBD2. CDR3 length: 14 residues. V lost 3 bases and J lost 5; bases outside the gene matches: 4. In germline, CDR1 is KGHSH, CDR2 LQKENI.

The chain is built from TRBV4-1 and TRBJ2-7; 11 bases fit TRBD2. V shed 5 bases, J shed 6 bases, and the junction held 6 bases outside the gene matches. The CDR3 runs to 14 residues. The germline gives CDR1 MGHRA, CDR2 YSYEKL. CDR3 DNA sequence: TGCGCCAGCAGCACGACTAGCGGGACGGGCGAGCAGTACTTC. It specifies CASSTTSGTGEQYF.

CDR3 sequence (DNA): TGTGCCAGCAGCAGATGGGACACCTCTAACTATGGCTACACCTTC. Its translation is CASSRWDTSNYGYTF. V and J are TRBV2 and TRBJ1-2; tentatively, D is TRBD1 (6 bases). Trimming cost V 6 bases and J 0 bases, with 14 bases left between them. The V gene's germline CDR1 is SNHLY and CDR2 FYNNEI. The length of the CDR3 is 15 residues.

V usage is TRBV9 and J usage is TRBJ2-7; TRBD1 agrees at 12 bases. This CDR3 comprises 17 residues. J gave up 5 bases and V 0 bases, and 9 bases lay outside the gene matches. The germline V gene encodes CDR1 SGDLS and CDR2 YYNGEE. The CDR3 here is CASSVEGGTGGINEQYF. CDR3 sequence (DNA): TGTGCCAGCAGCGTAGAGGGGGGGACAGGGGGCATCAACGAGCAGTACTTC.

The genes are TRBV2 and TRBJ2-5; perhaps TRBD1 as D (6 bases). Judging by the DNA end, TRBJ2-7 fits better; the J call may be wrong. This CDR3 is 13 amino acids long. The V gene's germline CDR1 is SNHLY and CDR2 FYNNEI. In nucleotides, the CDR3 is TGTGCCAGTTACCGGGACATAGGGAACGAGCAGTACTTC. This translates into CASYRDIGNEQYF.

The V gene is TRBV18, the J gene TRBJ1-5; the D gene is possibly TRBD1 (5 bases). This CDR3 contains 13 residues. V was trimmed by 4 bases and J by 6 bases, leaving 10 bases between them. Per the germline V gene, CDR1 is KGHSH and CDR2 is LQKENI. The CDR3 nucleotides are TGTGCCAGCTCACAGGGGTCTGGTCAGCCCCAGCATTTT. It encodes CASSQGSGQPQHF. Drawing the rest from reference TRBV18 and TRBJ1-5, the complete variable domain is NAGVMQNPRHLVRRRGQEARLRCSPMKGHSHVYWYRQLPEEGLKFMVYLQKENIIDESGMPKERFSAEFPKEGPSILRIQQVVRGDSAAYFCASSQGSGQPQHFGDGTRLSIL.

The DNA for the CDR3 is TGTGCCAGCAGTAAACTAGCGGGAGGAGGCGGGGAGCTGTTTTTT. It encodes CASSKLAGGGGELFF. The chain joins TRBV27 to TRBJ2-2; 12 bases align to TRBD2. The CDR3 is 15 residues long. After removal of 5 bases from V and 7 bases from J, the junction contained 5 bases not matched to a gene. Germline-derived CDR1 and CDR2 are MNHEY and SMNVEV (reference sequence).

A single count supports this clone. The CDR3 bases are TGTGCCAGCACCGAGGGGAACACCGGGGAGCTGTTTTTT. It translates to CASTEGNTGELFF. The chain is built from TRBV6-5 and TRBJ2-2; D may be TRBD2 (5 bases). Germline values: CDR1 MNHEY, CDR2 SVGAGI. The CDR3 spans 13 residues. The ends were cut back, 7 bases at V and 1 base at J, with 7 bases in the middle.

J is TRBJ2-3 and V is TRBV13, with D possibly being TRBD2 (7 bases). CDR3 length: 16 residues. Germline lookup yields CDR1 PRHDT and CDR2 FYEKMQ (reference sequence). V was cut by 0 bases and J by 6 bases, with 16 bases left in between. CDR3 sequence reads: CASSLGGGGLSDTQYF. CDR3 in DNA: TGTGCCAGCAGCTTAGGAGGGGGAGGGCTCTCCGATACGCAGTATTTT.

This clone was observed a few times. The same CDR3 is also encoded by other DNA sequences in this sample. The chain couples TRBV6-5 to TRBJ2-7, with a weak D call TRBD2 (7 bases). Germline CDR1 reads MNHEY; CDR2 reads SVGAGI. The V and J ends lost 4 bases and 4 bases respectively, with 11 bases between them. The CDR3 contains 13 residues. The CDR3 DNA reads TGTGCCAGCAGTTGGGGGGGCAAGTACGAGCAGTACTTC. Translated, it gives CASSWGGKYEQYF.

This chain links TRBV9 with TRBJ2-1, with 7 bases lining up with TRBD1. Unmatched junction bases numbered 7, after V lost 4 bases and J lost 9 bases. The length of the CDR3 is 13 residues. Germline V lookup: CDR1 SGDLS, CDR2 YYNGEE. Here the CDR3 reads CASSPRGGGEQFF. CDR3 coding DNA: TGTGCCAGCAGCCCCAGAGGGGGCGGTGAGCAGTTCTTC.